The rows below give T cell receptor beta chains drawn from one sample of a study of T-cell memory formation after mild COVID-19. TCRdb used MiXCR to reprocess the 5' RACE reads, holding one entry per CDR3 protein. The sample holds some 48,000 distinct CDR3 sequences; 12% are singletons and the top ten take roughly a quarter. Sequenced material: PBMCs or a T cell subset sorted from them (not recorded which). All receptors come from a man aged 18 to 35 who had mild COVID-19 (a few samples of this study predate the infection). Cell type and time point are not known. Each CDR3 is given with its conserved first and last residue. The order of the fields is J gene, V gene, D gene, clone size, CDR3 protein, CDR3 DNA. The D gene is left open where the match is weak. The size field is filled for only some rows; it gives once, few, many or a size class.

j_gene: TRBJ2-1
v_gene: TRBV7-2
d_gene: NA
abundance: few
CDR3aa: CASSLYNDNEQFF
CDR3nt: TGTGCCAGCAGCTTATATAATGACAATGAGCAGTTCTTC

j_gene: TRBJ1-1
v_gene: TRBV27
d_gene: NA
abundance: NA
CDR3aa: CASSSPTRKAFF
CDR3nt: TGTGCCAGCAGTTCCCCGACTAGAAAAGCTTTCTTT

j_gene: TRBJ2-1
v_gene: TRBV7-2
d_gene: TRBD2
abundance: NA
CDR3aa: CASSPPQRGGIEQFF
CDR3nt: TGTGCCAGCAGCCCACCCCAGCGGGGGGGTATTGAGCAGTTCTTC

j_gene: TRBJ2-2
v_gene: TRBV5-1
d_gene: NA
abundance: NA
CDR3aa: CASSFADPFGELFF
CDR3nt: TGCGCCAGCAGCTTCGCGGACCCGTTCGGGGAGCTGTTTTTT

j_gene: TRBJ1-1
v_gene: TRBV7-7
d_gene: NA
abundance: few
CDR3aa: CANCRLMRGQLNTEAFF
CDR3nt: TGTGCTAATTGTCGGTTGATGAGAGGACAGTTGAACACTGAAGCTTTCTTT

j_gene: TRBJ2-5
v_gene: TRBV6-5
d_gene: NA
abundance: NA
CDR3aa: CASSYSAREETQYF
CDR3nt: TGTGCCAGCAGTTACTCGGCCAGAGAAGAGACCCAGTACTTC

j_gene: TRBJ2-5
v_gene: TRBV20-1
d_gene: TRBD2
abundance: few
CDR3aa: CSARDFKRGGQETQYF
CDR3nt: TGCAGTGCTAGAGATTTCAAGCGGGGGGGCCAAGAGACCCAGTACTTC

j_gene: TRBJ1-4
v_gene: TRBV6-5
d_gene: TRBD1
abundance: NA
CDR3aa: CASSSNIRGLKNEKLFF
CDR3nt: TGTGCCAGCAGTTCCAACATCAGGGGGCTAAAAAATGAAAAACTGTTTTTT

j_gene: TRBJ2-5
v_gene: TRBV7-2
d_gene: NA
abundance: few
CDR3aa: CASSWRETQYF
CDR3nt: TGTGCCAGCAGCTGGAGGGAGACCCAGTACTTC

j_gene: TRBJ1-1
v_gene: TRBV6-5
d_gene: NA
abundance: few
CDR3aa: CASSEGTGTEAFF
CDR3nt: TGTGCCAGCAGTGAAGGGACGGGCACTGAAGCTTTCTTT

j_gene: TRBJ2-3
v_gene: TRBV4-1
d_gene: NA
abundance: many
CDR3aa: CASSQVISSGTDTQYF
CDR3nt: TGCGCCAGCAGCCAAGTAATCTCTAGCGGCACAGATACGCAGTATTTT

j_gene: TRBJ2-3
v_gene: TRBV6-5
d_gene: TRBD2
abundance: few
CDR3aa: CASSYSFLGLARNTDTQYF
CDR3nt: TGTGCCAGCAGTTACTCGTTCCTTGGACTAGCAAGGAACACAGATACGCAGTATTTT

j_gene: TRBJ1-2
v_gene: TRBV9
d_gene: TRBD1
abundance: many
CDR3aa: CASSGTGAGYGYTF
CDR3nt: TGTGCCAGCAGCGGCACAGGGGCCGGCTATGGCTACACCTTC

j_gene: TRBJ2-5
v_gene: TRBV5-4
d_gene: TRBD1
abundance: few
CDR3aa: CASSLLWADRAKETQYF
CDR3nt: TGTGCCAGCAGCTTGTTGTGGGCGGACAGGGCGAAGGAGACCCAGTACTTC

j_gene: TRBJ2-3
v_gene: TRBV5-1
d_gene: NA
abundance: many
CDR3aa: CASSPGRGNTDTQYF
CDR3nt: TGCGCCAGCAGCCCGGGACGGGGGAACACAGATACGCAGTATTTT

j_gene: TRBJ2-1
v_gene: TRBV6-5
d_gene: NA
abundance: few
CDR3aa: CASSPWRGEQFF
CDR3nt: TGTGCCAGCAGTCCCTGGCGAGGTGAGCAGTTCTTC

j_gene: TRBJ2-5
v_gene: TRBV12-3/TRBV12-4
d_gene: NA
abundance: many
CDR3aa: CASRLQETQYF
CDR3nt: TGTGCCAGCAGACTCCAAGAGACCCAGTACTTC

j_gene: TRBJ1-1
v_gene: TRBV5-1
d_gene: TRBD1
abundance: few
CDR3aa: CASSSRTGQIMNTEAFF
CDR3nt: TGCGCCAGCAGCTCAAGGACAGGTCAAATAATGAACACTGAAGCTTTCTTT

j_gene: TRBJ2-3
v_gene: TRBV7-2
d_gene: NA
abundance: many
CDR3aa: CASRGASPDTQYF
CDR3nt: TGTGCCAGCCGGGGGGCTAGCCCAGATACGCAGTATTTT

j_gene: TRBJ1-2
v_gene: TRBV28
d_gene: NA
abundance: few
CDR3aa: CASTLSGVGYTF
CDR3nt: TGTGCCAGCACACTATCGGGGGTTGGCTACACCTTC

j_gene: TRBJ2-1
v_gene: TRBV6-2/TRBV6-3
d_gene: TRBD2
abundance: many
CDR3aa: CASAKSGGSEQFF
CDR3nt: TGTGCCAGCGCGAAGTCCGGGGGGTCTGAGCAGTTCTTC

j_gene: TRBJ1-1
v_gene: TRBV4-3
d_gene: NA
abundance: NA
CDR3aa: CASSQATGYPNTEAFF
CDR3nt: TGCGCCAGCAGCCAAGCGACTGGATACCCTAACACTGAAGCTTTCTTT

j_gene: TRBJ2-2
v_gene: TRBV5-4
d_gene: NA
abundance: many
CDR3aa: CASSFGVSTGELFF
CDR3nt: TGTGCCAGCAGCTTCGGGGTATCCACCGGGGAGCTGTTTTTT

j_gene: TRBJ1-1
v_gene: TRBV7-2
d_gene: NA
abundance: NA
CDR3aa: CASSQFKGVNTEAFF
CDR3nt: TGTGCCAGCAGCCAATTCAAGGGGGTGAACACTGAAGCTTTCTTT

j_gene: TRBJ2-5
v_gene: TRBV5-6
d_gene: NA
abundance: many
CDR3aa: CASSLAGPKETQYF
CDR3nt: TGTGCCAGCAGCTTGGCGGGCCCCAAAGAGACCCAGTACTTC

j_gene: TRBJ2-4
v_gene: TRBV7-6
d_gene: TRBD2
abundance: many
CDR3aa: CASSLNGGDIQYF
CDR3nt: TGTGCCAGCAGCTTAAATGGGGGGGACATTCAGTACTTC

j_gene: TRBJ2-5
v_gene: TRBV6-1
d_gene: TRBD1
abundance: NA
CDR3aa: CASSEGTGGLKTQYF
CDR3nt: TGTGCCAGCAGTGAGGGAACAGGGGGCCTGAAGACCCAGTACTTC

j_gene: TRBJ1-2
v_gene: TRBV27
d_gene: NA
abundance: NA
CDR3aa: CASSLNDGQYGYTF
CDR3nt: TGTGCCAGCAGTTTAAACGACGGACAGTATGGCTACACCTTC

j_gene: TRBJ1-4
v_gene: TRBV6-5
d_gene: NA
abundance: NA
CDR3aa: CASSYSGGANEKLFF
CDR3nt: TGTGCCAGCAGTTACTCGGGCGGAGCTAATGAAAAACTGTTTTTT

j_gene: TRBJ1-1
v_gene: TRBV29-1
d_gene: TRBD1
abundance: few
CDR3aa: CSAHRGPYTEAFF
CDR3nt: TGCAGCGCCCACAGGGGACCGTACACTGAAGCTTTCTTT

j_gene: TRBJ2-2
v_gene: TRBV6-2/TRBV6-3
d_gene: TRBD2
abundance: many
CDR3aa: CASSYPRGRAGELFF
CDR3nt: TGTGCCAGCAGTTATCCGCGGGGGAGGGCCGGGGAGCTGTTTTTT

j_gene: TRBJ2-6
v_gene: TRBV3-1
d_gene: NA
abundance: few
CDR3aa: CASSQVSGANVLTF
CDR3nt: TGTGCCAGCAGCCAGGTCTCTGGGGCCAACGTCCTGACTTTC

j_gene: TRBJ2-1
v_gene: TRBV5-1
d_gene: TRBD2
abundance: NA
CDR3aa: CATRTSGGLSYNEQFF
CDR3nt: TGCGCCACCCGGACTAGCGGGGGGCTCTCCTACAATGAGCAGTTCTTC

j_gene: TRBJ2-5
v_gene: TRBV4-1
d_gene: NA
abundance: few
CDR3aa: CASSQEVIRETQYF
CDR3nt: TGCGCCAGCAGCCAAGAGGTAATTCGAGAGACCCAGTACTTC

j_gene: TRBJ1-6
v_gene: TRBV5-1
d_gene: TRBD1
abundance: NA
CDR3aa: CASSLSPARQGSSYNSPLHF
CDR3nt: TGCGCCAGCAGCTTGTCCCCCGCTCGACAGGGGAGCTCCTATAATTCACCCCTCCACTTT

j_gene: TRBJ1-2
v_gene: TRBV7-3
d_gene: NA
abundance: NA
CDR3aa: CASSLRTKGIGLPHPNYGYTF
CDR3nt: TGTGCCAGCAGCTTAAGGACAAAGGGAATCGGACTCCCCCATCCAAACTATGGCTACACCTTC

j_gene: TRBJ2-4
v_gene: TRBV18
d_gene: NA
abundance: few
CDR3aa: CASSPAAGVNIQYF
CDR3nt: TGTGCCAGCTCACCCGCGGCAGGGGTGAACATTCAGTACTTC

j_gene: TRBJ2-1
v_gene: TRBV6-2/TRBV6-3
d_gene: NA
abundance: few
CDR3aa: CASSYSYNEQFF
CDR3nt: TGTGCCAGCAGTTACTCCTACAATGAGCAGTTCTTC

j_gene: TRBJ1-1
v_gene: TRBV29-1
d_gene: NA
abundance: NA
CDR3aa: CSVVGSLNTEAFF
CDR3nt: TGCAGCGTTGTTGGCAGTCTGAACACTGAAGCTTTCTTT

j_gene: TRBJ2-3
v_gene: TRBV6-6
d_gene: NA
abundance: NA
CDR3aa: CASSYGRLYTDTQYF
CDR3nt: TGTGCCAGCAGTTACGGTCGACTCTACACAGATACGCAGTATTTT

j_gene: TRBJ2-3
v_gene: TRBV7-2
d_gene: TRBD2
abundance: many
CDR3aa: CASSLAGTSGTDTQYF
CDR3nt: TGTGCCAGCAGCTTAGCAGGGACTAGCGGCACAGATACGCAGTATTTT

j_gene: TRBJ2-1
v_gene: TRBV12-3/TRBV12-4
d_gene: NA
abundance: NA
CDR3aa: CASSAGYNEQFF
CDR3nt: TGTGCCAGCAGCGCGGGGTACAATGAGCAGTTCTTC

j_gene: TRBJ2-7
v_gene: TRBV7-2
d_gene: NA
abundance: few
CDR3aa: CASSSSWTVSYEQYF
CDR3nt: TGTGCCAGCAGTTCCTCATGGACTGTATCCTACGAGCAGTACTTC

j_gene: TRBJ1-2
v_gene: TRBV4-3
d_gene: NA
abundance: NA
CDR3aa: CASSQVIPSAFGYTF
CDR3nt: TGCGCCAGCAGCCAAGTGATACCCAGCGCTTTTGGCTACACCTTC

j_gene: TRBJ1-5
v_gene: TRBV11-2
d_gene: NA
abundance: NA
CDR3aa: CASSLGTFNQPQHF
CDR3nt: TGTGCCAGCAGCTTAGGGACATTTAATCAGCCCCAGCATTTT

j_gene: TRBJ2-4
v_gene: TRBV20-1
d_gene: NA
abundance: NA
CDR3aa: CSARGGGNIQYF
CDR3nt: TGCAGTGCGAGGGGGGGAGGGAACATTCAGTACTTC

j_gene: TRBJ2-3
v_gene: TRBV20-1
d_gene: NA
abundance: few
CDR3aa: CSASGADTQYF
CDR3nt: TGCAGTGCTAGCGGGGCAGATACGCAGTATTTT

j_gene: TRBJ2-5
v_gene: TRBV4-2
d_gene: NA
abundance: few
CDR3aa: CASSQDPVGAPQETQYF
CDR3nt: TGTGCCAGCAGCCAAGACCCGGTGGGAGCGCCCCAAGAGACCCAGTACTTC